This T cell receptor (beta chain) was retrieved from a study of cytomegalovirus exposure and HLA in healthy donors. Study background: Early released data comprised around 80 million unique TCRs from HLA-typed donors. Study conclusions and caveats: Earlier findings revealed that most TCR beta V segments proved productive either about 90% or about 30% of the time. Several of the most significant clusters appeared, in a later analysis, to be linked to common viral pathogens.

This clone was detected only a few times. Antigen specificity is unknown. Primers included in the PCR were 60 Vbeta and 13 Jbeta primers. Clones were read by immunoSEQ multiplex PCR, and TCRdb kept only the in-frame ones, dropping some. Here the sample spans some 150,000 clones, about 73% being singletons. The germline V gene encodes CDR1 SQVTM and CDR2 ANQGSEA. With 1 base clipped from V and 4 bases from J, the junction kept 1 base outside the gene matches. The CDR3 spans 14 residues. The clonotype comes from a man in his forties in good health and CMV-seropositive. The material sequenced was PBMCs. The V gene is TRBV29-1, the J gene TRBJ2-1; 10 positions match TRBD1. The CDR3 DNA reads TGCAGCGTTGAAGGGACAGGGGGATACAATGAGCAGTTCTTC. It is translated as CSVEGTGGYNEQFF.